The source of this T cell receptor (beta chain) is a study of neurological immune-mediated disorders. V shed 6 bases and J shed 8 bases, with 19 bases lying between them. This CDR3 is 14 amino acids long. CDR1 is MNHEY and CDR2 is SVGAGI in the germline V gene. Each CDR3 protein is one row after TCRdb ran MiXCR on the 5' RACE reads. The sample has approximately 29,000 distinct CDR3 sequences; roughly an eighth are singletons. This clonotype has ten or more counts. This receptor was taken from a man in his fifties or sixties in good health. The genes are TRBV6-5 and TRBJ1-2, with a possible D match to TRBD1 (6 bases). What was sequenced was PBMCs. CDR3: CASRVYGGLLGYTF. The DNA of the CDR3 is TGTGCCAGCAGGGTGTACGGGGGCCTTTTGGGCTACACCTTC.